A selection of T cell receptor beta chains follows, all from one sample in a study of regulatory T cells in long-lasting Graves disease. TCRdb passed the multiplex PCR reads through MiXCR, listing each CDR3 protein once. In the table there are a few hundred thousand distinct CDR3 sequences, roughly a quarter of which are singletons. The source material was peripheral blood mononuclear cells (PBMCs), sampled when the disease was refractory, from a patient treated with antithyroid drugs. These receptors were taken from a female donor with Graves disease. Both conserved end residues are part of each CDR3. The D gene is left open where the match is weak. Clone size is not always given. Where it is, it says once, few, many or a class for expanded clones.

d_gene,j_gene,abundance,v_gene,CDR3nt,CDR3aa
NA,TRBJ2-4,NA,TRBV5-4,TGTGCCAGCAGCTTACGGACGGAAAACATTCAGTACTTC,CASSLRTENIQYF
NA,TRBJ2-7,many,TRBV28,TGTGCCAGCAGTTTATATGGGATCTCCTACGAGCAGTACTTC,CASSLYGISYEQYF
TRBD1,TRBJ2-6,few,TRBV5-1,TGTGCCAGCAGCCGACAGGGAGCTGGGGCCAACGTCCTGACTTTC,CASSRQGAGANVLTF
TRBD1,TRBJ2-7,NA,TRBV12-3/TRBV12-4,TGTGCCAGCAGCCGAAAGGGCACAGGGGACTACGAGCAGTACTTC,CASSRKGTGDYEQYF
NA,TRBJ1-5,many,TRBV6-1,TGTGCCAGCAGATTGGGCAGGGTCAATCAGCCCCAGCATTTT,CASRLGRVNQPQHF
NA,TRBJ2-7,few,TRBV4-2,TGTGCCAGCAGCCCCGTCCTGCGAGGCGAGCAGTACTTC,CASSPVLRGEQYF
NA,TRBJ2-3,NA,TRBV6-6,TGTGCCAGCAGTTACTTCAGACAGAGGGGGACAGATACGCAGTATTTT,CASSYFRQRGTDTQYF
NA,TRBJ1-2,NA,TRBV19,TGTGCCAGTAGTATACGTCGGGACTATGGCTACACCTTC,CASSIRRDYGYTF
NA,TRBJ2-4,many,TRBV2,TGTGCCAGCCGAGGGCTAGGTGAAAACATTCAGTACTTC,CASRGLGENIQYF
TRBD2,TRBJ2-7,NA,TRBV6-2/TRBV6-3,TGTGCCAGCAATTCCGGGACTAGCGGCTACGAGCAGTACTTC,CASNSGTSGYEQYF
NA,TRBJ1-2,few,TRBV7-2,TGTGCCAGCAGGAAAGGGACGGCTTATGGCTACACCTTC,CASRKGTAYGYTF
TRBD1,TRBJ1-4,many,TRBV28,TGTGCCAGCAGGTCAGACAGGGGAATTGCAACTAATGAAAAACTGTTTTTT,CASRSDRGIATNEKLFF
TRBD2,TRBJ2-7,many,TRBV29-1,TGCAGCGTTTCTAGCGGGAGTGTCGAGCAGTACTTC,CSVSSGSVEQYF
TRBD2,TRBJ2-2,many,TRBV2,TGTGCCAGCGCTCCCCGGGGAGGACTAGCGGGAGTCTTACGCACCGGGGAGCTGTTTTTT,CASAPRGGLAGVLRTGELFF
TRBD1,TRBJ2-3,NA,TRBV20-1,TGCAGTGCCAGAGGGACAGGTCCCTACACAGATACGCAGTATTTT,CSARGTGPYTDTQYF
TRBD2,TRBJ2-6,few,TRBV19,TGTGCCAGTAGCCCGGGGGGGGTCGGGGCCAACGTCCTGACTTTC,CASSPGGVGANVLTF
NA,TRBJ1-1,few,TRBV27,TGTGCCAGCAGTTACAGGACGGGTGAAGCTTTCTTT,CASSYRTGEAFF
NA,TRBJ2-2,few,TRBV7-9,TGTGCCAGCAGCTTATTATTCGGGCGGCATCGAACCGGGGAGCTGTTTTTT,CASSLLFGRHRTGELFF
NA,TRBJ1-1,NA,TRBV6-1,TGTGCCAGCAGGGAGTCGGACAGACTGAACACTGAAGCTTTCTTT,CASRESDRLNTEAFF
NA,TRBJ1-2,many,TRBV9,TGTGCCAGCAGCTCGGGCCTTAATACGGGCTACACCTTC,CASSSGLNTGYTF
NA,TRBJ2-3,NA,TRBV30,TGTGCCTGGAGTGTAACGGCTAGCACAGATACGCAGTATTTT,CAWSVTASTDTQYF
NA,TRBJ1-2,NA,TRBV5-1,TGCGCCAGCAGCTTGGCGGGGAGTGGCGGCTACACCTTC,CASSLAGSGGYTF
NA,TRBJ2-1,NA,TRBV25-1,TGTGCCAGCAGTGAGAATTTGGGGTTCAATGAGCAGTTCTTC,CASSENLGFNEQFF
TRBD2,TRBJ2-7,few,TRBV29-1,TGCAGCGTTGTACGGCTAGCGGGAAGTTACGAGCAGTACTTC,CSVVRLAGSYEQYF
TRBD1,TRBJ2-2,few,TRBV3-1,TGTGCCAGCAGCCAAGATCGTCGCAGGGGGCGGGACACCGGGGAGCTGTTTTTT,CASSQDRRRGRDTGELFF
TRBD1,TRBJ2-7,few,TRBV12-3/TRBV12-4,TGTGCCAGCAGTTTACGAGGGACAGCGATCTACGAGCAGTACTTC,CASSLRGTAIYEQYF
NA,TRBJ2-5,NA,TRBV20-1,TGCAGTGCCCTACCCTCGAGCGGCCAAGAGACCCAGTACTTC,CSALPSSGQETQYF
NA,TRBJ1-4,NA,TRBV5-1,TGCGCCAGCAGCTTGCGGGGTTTAGGGGAAAAACTGTTTTTT,CASSLRGLGEKLFF
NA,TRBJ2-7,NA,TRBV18,TGTGCCAGCTCACCAGACAGGACACTTGCGTACTTC,CASSPDRTLAYF
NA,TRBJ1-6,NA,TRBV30,TGTGCCTGGAGCAGTATATATAATTCACCCCTCCACTTT,CAWSSIYNSPLHF
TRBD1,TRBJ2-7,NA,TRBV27,TGTGCCAGCAGTCCCGGGACAGGGGGCATCGAGCAGTACTTC,CASSPGTGGIEQYF
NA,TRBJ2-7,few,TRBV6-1,TGTGCCAGCGTGGACTGGGTCTCCTACGAGCAGTACTTC,CASVDWVSYEQYF
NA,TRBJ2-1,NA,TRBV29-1,TGCAGCGTTGAAGAGTGGAATGAGCAGTTCTTC,CSVEEWNEQFF
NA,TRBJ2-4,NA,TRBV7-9,TGTGCCAGCAGCTTAGACAACATTCAGTACTTC,CASSLDNIQYF
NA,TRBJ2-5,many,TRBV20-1,TGCAGTGCTAGTTCTAGTACGGAGCAAGAGACCCAGTACTTC,CSASSSTEQETQYF
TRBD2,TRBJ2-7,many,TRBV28,TGTGCCAGCCGTGCAGCCGGGACTAGCGGCACCTACGAGCAGTACTTC,CASRAAGTSGTYEQYF
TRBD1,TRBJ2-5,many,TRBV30,TGTGCCTGGAGTGCCACAGGGGGCGAGGAGACCCAGTACTTC,CAWSATGGEETQYF
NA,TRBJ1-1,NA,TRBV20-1,TGCAGTGCTAGCGGTCAGTTGGCCCGGCTAAGCGCCACTGAAGCTTTCTTT,CSASGQLARLSATEAFF
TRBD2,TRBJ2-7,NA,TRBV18,TGTGCCAGCTCCAATGGACTAGCGGCGGCCTACGAGCAGTACTTC,CASSNGLAAAYEQYF
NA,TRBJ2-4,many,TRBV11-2,TGTGCCAGCAGCTTACCGTCGTTAGGACGGGACATTCAGTACTTC,CASSLPSLGRDIQYF
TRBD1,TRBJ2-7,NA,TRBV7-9,TGTGCCAGCAGCCCGAGGGACAGGCAGAAGGGGGAGCAGTACTTC,CASSPRDRQKGEQYF
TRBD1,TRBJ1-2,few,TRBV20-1,TGCAGTGCTCGAGACAGGGTCCTTAACTATGGCTACACCTTC,CSARDRVLNYGYTF
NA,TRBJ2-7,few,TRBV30,TGTGCCTGGAGTGTTGGTACCTACGAGCAGTACTTC,CAWSVGTYEQYF
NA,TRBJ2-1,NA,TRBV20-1,TGCAGTGCTGTACCCCCAGCGGGCCTCCCCTACAATGAGCAGTTCTTC,CSAVPPAGLPYNEQFF
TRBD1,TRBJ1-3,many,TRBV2,TGTGCCAGCAGTGGACAGGGGTACTCTGGAAACACCATATATTTT,CASSGQGYSGNTIYF
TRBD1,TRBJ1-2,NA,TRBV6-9,TGTGCCAGCAGTTATCAGGGGGCCGACTATGGCTACACCTTC,CASSYQGADYGYTF
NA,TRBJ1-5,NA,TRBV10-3,TGTGCCACCCGGGACATAAATCAGCCCCAGCATTTT,CATRDINQPQHF
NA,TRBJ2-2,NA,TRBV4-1,TGCGCCAGCAGCCCGCACTTAGACACCGGGGAGCTGTTTTTT,CASSPHLDTGELFF
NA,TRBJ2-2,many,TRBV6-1,TGTGCCAGCACAAGGAACAGCATGAACACCGGGGAGCTGTTTTTT,CASTRNSMNTGELFF
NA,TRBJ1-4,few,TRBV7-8,TGTGCCAGCAGCCCCTCCGGGACTTCACGTGAAAAACTGTTTTTT,CASSPSGTSREKLFF
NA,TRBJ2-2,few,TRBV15,TGTGCCACCAGCATAGAGACAGTCATCACCGGGGAGCTGTTTTTT,CATSIETVITGELFF
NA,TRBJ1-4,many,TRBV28,TGTGCCAGCAGTTTATCAGGGGTCGGTAATGAAAAACTGTTTTTT,CASSLSGVGNEKLFF
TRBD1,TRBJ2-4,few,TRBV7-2,TGTGCCAGCAGCTCAACCGGGACAGGGGAATCTAAAAACATTCAGTACTTC,CASSSTGTGESKNIQYF
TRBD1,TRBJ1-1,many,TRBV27,TGTGCCAGCAGTCCATATGGGACAGGGATGAACACTGAAGCTTTCTTT,CASSPYGTGMNTEAFF
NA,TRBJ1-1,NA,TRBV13,TGTGCCAGCAGCTCACGGACAGAGCGCGAAGCTTTCTTT,CASSSRTEREAFF
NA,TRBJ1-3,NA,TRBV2,TGTGCCAGCAGTGAAGCGTCGGGGGCGTGGGGGAACACCATATATTTT,CASSEASGAWGNTIYF
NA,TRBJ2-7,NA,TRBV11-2,TGTGCCAGCAGCCACTCTCAGGGAGGCGAGCGGTACTTC,CASSHSQGGERYF